This TCR beta chain was found in a study of PD-1 blockade in classical Hodgkin lymphoma. The sample's time point: cycle 4 day 1 (C4D1), after 6 weeks of nivolumab. Each patient experienced a relapse that followed autologous stem cell transplantation, and brentuximab vedotin exposure varied. Study-wide results and limits: Later analyses included only patients treated at least 1 year post-ASCT. Underlying causes for the observed repertoire differences were not defined, possibly disease activity or prior therapy. Newly diagnosed patients reportedly had lower baseline TCR diversity than healthy donors. For complete responders, baseline diversity was comparable to that of newly diagnosed patients.

The CDR3 length is 15 residues. The germline V gene encodes CDR1 MDHEN and CDR2 SYDVKM. V was clipped by 3 bases and J by 4 bases, with 13 bases between them. Only in-frame clones appear in the TCRdb table, and some are missing; sequencing was by immunoSEQ multiplex PCR. The profile shows 50,000 or so clones, around nine tenths of them singletons. For this clone: Its antigen is still unknown.

V and J are TRBV28 and TRBJ2-1; D gene unclear. Material: peripheral blood mononuclear cells (PBMCs), obtained before the fourth cycle of nivolumab. The sequence was obtained from a human donor with classical Hodgkin lymphoma. The CDR3 sequence is CASSLVPRAYNEQFF. The DNA of the CDR3 is TGTGCCAGCAGTTTGGTCCCCCGGGCTTACAATGAGCAGTTCTTC.